This TCR beta chain was identified during a study of PD-1 blockade in classical Hodgkin lymphoma. Study-level information: It was nivolumab at 3 mg/kg, given intravenously every 2 weeks, that patients received. Study findings and constraints: Patients who began taking nivolumab under 1 year after ASCT were left out.

Per the germline V gene, CDR1 is SGDLS and CDR2 is YYNGEE. The CDR3 spans 15 residues. Trimming took off 3 bases at V and 2 bases at J, with 11 bases between the two ends. As to this clone: Its specificity is unknown.

The protocol was immunoSEQ multiplex PCR, while the TCRdb copy is restricted to in-frame clones and leaves out a portion. Counted here are about 22,000 clones, 65% to 80% occurring once; the ten biggest clones make up around 1.2%. The time point is: cycle 4 day 1 (C4D1), after 6 weeks of nivolumab. Every patient relapsed after autologous stem cell transplantation, and brentuximab vedotin exposure varied. Magnetic negative selection of thawed PBMCs was the method by which CD4+ T cells were purified. This sample comprised CD4+ T cells from blood, obtained before the fourth cycle of nivolumab. This rearrangement joins TRBV9 to TRBJ1-4, with D possibly being TRBD1 (6 bases). This receptor was taken from a human donor with classical Hodgkin lymphoma. This chain's CDR3 is CASSGGDRTNEKLFF. The CDR3 DNA sequence: TGTGCCAGCAGCGGAGGAGACAGGACTAATGAAAAACTGTTTTTT.